These 21 T cell receptor beta chains share one sample of origin, sequenced in a study of post-analysis software for immune sequencing data. Researchers reported that TCR beta cDNA libraries carried unique molecular identifiers. TCRdb processed the PCR reads anew with MiXCR; each CDR3 protein has one entry. The table has some 890,000 distinct CDR3 sequences, approximately 50% seen once. These receptors' targets are unknown. Study-wide findings and caveats: When patients were compared with controls, a handful of TRBV segments were more frequent, TRBV5-6, TRBV5-1 and TRBV20-1 among them.

Material for sequencing was blood. The receptors originated from a girl aged 5 to 17 with multiple sclerosis.

The genes are TRBV18 and TRBJ1-6; D uncertain. Germline CDR1 reads KGHSH; CDR2 reads LQKENI. V was clipped by 3 bases and J by 7 bases, with 19 bases between them. This CDR3 has 17 residues. CDR3 bases: TGTGCCAGCTCACCGCACGGGTTAGAGGCATCAAATTCACCCCTCCACTTT. Translating gives CASSPHGLEASNSPLHF.

V gene TRBV29-1 combines with J gene TRBJ2-5, with 9 positions matching TRBD1. The length of the CDR3 is 16 residues. J lost 1 base, V lost 2 bases, and 8 bases had no gene match. Germline loops: CDR1 SQVTM, CDR2 ANQGSEA. In DNA form, the CDR3 reads TGCAGCGTTGAAAGGTCCGGGACAGGGCTCCAAGAGACCCAGTACTTC. Its protein product is CSVERSGTGLQETQYF.

This sequence joins TRBV9 and TRBJ1-1; unclear D gene. CDR1 is SGDLS and CDR2 is YYNGEE in the germline V gene. The CDR3 loop spans 14 amino acids. The V end lost 3 bases, the J end lost 5 bases, and 14 bases lay between the germline ends. The CDR3 DNA sequence: TGTGCCAGCAGCGATGCGGGCTGGGGAACTGAAGCTTTCTTT. This codes for CASSDAGWGTEAFF.

V and J are TRBV5-1 and TRBJ2-7, with D possibly being TRBD1 (6 bases). There are 14 residues in the CDR3. Germline V lookup: CDR1 SGHRS, CDR2 YFSETQ. V lost 4 bases to trimming and J lost 2 bases, with 13 bases between them. CDR3 DNA: TGCGCCAGCAGCCGCTTAGGGGGAGCCTACGAGCAGTACTTC. Residues: CASSRLGGAYEQYF.

The CDR3 DNA sequence: TGTGCCAGCAGCTTATCGCGGGGGAGACCCCAAGAGACCCAGTACTTC. Encoded protein: CASSLSRGRPQETQYF. This chain joins TRBV7-8 and TRBJ2-5; TRBD2 agrees at 7 bases. This CDR3 comprises 16 residues. The germline CDR1 and CDR2 sequences are SGHVS and FQNEAQ. V lost 2 bases, J lost 1 base, and 7 bases stayed unmatched.

The chain uses TRBV19 and TRBJ2-5; D could derive from TRBD1 or TRBD2 (5 bases each). The CDR3 contains 14 residues. In germline, CDR1 is LNHDA, CDR2 SQIVND (reference sequence). V lost 5 bases to trimming and J lost 2 bases, with 12 bases between them. CDR3 sequence (DNA): TGTGCCAGTAGTCCTCGGGGACGGCAAGAGACCCAGTACTTC. Its translation is CASSPRGRQETQYF.

The chain employs TRBV7-2 and TRBJ2-7, with D tentatively TRBD1 or TRBD2 (5 bases each). The CDR3 runs 16 residues. V was pared by 1 base and J by 0 bases, with 13 bases between. The germline V gene has CDR1 SGHTA and CDR2 FQGNSA. This CDR3 reads CASSLVGTSSSYEQYF. DNA of the CDR3: TGTGCCAGCAGCTTAGTGGGGACCAGTAGCTCCTACGAGCAGTACTTC.

V and J are TRBV20-1 and TRBJ2-5; weak D call: TRBD1 (5 bases). The better agreement between TRBJ2-7 and the DNA end casts doubt on the J call. The CDR3 covers 11 residues. Germline V CDR1 and CDR2: DFQATT, SNEGSKA (reference sequence). CDR3 DNA: TGCAGTGCTAGGGCTGGGGCCGAGCAGTACTTC. It encodes CSARAGAEQYF.

J is TRBJ2-1 and V is TRBV5-1; unclear D gene. There are 14 residues in the CDR3. Germline CDR1 SGHRS, CDR2 YFSETQ. V shed 0 bases and J shed 9 bases, with 13 bases lying between them. CDR3 protein: CASSLGSAFGEQFF. The CDR3 DNA reads TGCGCCAGCAGCTTGGGGTCAGCATTTGGTGAGCAGTTCTTC. Variable domain in full (rest from reference TRBV5-1 and TRBJ2-1): KAGVTQTPRYLIKTRGQQVTLSCSPISGHRSVSWYQQTPGQGLQFLFEYFSETQRNKGNFPGRFSGRQFSNSRSEMNVSTLELGDSALYLCASSLGSAFGEQFFGPGTRLTVL.

This clonotype was seen once. J is TRBJ2-5 and V is TRBV5-1, with 9 bases fitting TRBD2. The assigned J gene may be wrong: the sequence end matches TRBJ2-7 better. The CDR3 totals 15 residues. Germline V gene sequence: CDR1 SGHRS, CDR2 YFSETQ. The CDR3 DNA reads as TGCGCCAGCAGCTTGAACGCGGGGGGGCACTACGAGCAGTACTTC. Its translation: CASSLNAGGHYEQYF.

V gene TRBV7-8 combines with J gene TRBJ2-1; tentatively, D is TRBD2 (7 bases). V shed 5 bases and J shed 8 bases, with 25 bases lying between them. The CDR3 contains 17 residues. CDR1 SGHVS and CDR2 FQNEAQ come from the germline V gene. The CDR3 DNA reads as TGTGCCAGCAGCGGACCGAGGGGGAGGGCTGCAGGTGATGAGCAGTTCTTC. This sequence encodes CASSGPRGRAAGDEQFF.

Only a few counts were recorded for this clonotype. This chain links TRBV5-1 with TRBJ2-3; 7 bases fit TRBD2. Germline CDR1 reads SGHRS; CDR2 reads YFSETQ. The V and J ends lost 4 bases and 4 bases, in that order; junction bases with no gene match: 9. This CDR3 spans 15 amino acids. CDR3 bases: TGCGCCAGCAGCGGCTTAAGCGGGGAGGCAGATACGCAGTATTTT. This gives the protein CASSGLSGEADTQYF.

J is TRBJ2-3 and V is TRBV12-3 or TRBV12-4, with D perhaps matching TRBD1 or TRBD2 (5 bases each). The germline V and J ends were trimmed by 8 bases and 4 bases, with 16 bases remaining between them. The CDR3 is 14 amino acids. The CDR3 DNA reads TGTGCCAGCCTACAATTGGGGGTCGCAGATACGCAGTATTTT. It encodes CASLQLGVADTQYF.

The chain joins TRBV15 to TRBJ2-7, with D maybe TRBD1 (6 bases). The CDR3 runs to 16 residues. V was cut by 3 bases and J by 3 bases, with 18 bases left in between. Germline lookup yields CDR1 LNHNV and CDR2 YYDKDF (reference sequence). In DNA, the CDR3 is TGTGCCACCAGCAGCTCTTCAGGACAGACATACTACGAGCAGTACTTC. Translated: CATSSSSGQTYYEQYF.

This clonotype has more than one count but fewer than ten. V usage is TRBV5-1 and J usage is TRBJ2-7; weak D call: TRBD1 (6 bases). In germline, CDR1 is SGHRS, CDR2 YFSETQ. Between the trimmed V and J ends, which lost 0 bases and 8 bases, there was a span of 18 bases. The CDR3 sequence is 15 residues long. The CDR3 DNA is TGCGCCAGCAGCTTGGAGGCAGGGGCCCCTTTCCAGCAGTACTTC. Amino acid sequence: CASSLEAGAPFQQYF.

This rearrangement joins TRBV29-1 to TRBJ2-3; D might be TRBD1 (5 bases). The length of the CDR3 is 14 residues. Trimming cost V 8 bases and J 4 bases, with 19 bases left between them. Per germline, CDR1 SQVTM and CDR2 ANQGSEA. The CDR3 protein is CSFIRTPPPDTQYF. CDR3 sequence (DNA): TGCAGCTTCATTAGGACACCGCCACCAGATACGCAGTATTTT.

The rearrangement links TRBV25-1 to TRBJ2-7; perhaps TRBD1 as D (5 bases). The CDR3 covers 13 residues. Germline CDR1 and CDR2: MGHDK and SYGVNS. V lost 3 bases and J lost 5, with 11 bases in between. CDR3 loop: CASSDIRGHEQYF. The DNA for the CDR3 is TGTGCCAGCAGTGACATAAGGGGTCACGAGCAGTACTTC.

This clonotype has only a few counts. V gene TRBV7-9 combines with J gene TRBJ1-2, with D possibly TRBD1 on 6 matching bases. Germline assignment: CDR1 SEHNR and CDR2 FQNEAQ (reference sequence). The length of the CDR3 is 16 residues. The V end lost 4 bases, the J end lost 5 bases, and 20 bases lay between the germline ends. The CDR3: CASSWGPYRGGYGYTF. DNA of the CDR3: TGTGCCAGCAGCTGGGGGCCCTATCGGGGTGGATATGGCTACACCTTC.

This clonotype was detected a few times. The chain uses TRBV5-1 and TRBJ1-1; possible D gene TRBD1, 6 bases. Germline V lookup: CDR1 SGHRS, CDR2 YFSETQ. CDR3 length: 16 residues. The V and J ends lost 0 bases and 3 bases respectively, with 15 bases between them. The CDR3 region is CASSLDSRGSDTEAFF. CDR3 DNA sequence: TGCGCCAGCAGCTTGGATTCCAGGGGCTCGGACACTGAAGCTTTCTTT.

As to this clonotype: At one boundary the junction diverges from the germline segment, which might be a read error. This rearrangement joins TRBV5-1 to TRBJ2-5, with D uncertain. CDR1 and CDR2 (germline): SGHRS, YFSETQ. There are 15 residues in the CDR3. The CDR3 DNA sequence: TGCACCAGCAGCTTGTTCCAGGCGAGCCAAGAGACCCAGTACTTC. This translates into CTSSLFQASQETQYF.

The rearrangement joins TRBV27 to TRBJ2-1, with 11 bases that match TRBD2. Germline V gives CDR1 MNHEY, CDR2 SMNVEV (reference sequence). This CDR3 region has 18 residues. Trimming took 3 bases from V and 3 from J; bases not matched to a gene: 10. DNA for the CDR3: TGTGCCAGCAGTTTTCCTGCTCCGGGACTAGCGGTCTACAATGAGCAGTTCTTC. Its protein product is CASSFPAPGLAVYNEQFF.